This TCR beta chain was captured by sequencing in a study of T cell responses to AZD1222 COVID-19 vaccine listed by TCRdb under 2021. Context from the whole study: AZD1222 recipients given second doses at about 4 weeks or at about 12 weeks were pooled, since spike-specific TCR depth and breadth were not found to differ between the two schedules. Trial participants were enrolled into age subgroups of 18-55, 56-69 and 70-plus years, which contained 148, 28 and 57 TCR-sequenced participants, respectively. TCR sequencing was performed for about 250 trial participants, of whom about 200 were given two doses of AZD1222 and around 26 were given two doses of MenACWY control vaccine.

The paper's findings and limits, for the study overall: No day 14 peak-response samples were available, so repertoires were characterized only after the peak T cell response. The whole spike protein was spanned by vaccine-associated CD4 TCRs, and dominant responses were seen in regions 160-218 and 743-854. After two AZD1222 doses, spike-specific TCR breadth and depth were significantly higher than at day 0 and than in MenACWY recipients. Conclusions about previously exposed vaccinees were limited because only five to seven AZD1222 recipients were SARS-CoV-2 seropositive at baseline. Reportedly, close to half of the unique spike-specific TCRs recognized epitopes lying outside the regions that are mutated in the B.1.351 and B.1.1.7 variants. In the small 56-69-year group, the increase in depth fell short of significance, most likely because of low power. Participants were mostly white British, with more females than males. The authors suggested clonal diversity may have been underestimated.

The CDR3 regions of human TCRbeta chains were analyzed by immunosequencing. The paper's processing steps were these. TCRs in the repertoires were matched against a reference library of SARS-CoV-2-specific TCRs that had been generated with the MIRA antigen-specificity platform. Breadth meant the fraction of unique TCRs that were SARS-CoV-2-associated, whereas depth meant the fraction of total T cells that were SARS-CoV-2-associated. Each spike-specific TCR was assigned to its reactive spike region and to a CD4 or CD8 class using the MIRA data. Log10-transformed breadth and depth values were compared by one-way ANOVA with Sidak's multiple comparisons tests. The table was pulled from immuneACCESS by TCRdb, which kept in-frame rearrangements only. Such tables lose some clones; where checked, under half of the loss comes from unresolved V genes, and the rest has no known cause. D and trimming come from the DNA, and the V and J calls and clone size come from that table. Present in this sample are some 130,000 clones, around nine tenths of which were seen just once. The top ten clonotypes cover 1.9% of the sample.

The time point label corresponds to: baseline before first vaccination. Samples from vaccinated people were obtained from the UK trials COV001 and COV002, which included a single-blind randomized controlled phase 2/3 trial of AZD1222 (ChAdOx1 nCoV-19) in healthy adults. For TCRbeta chain sequencing, PBMC samples were collected from trial participants at day 0 and at day 28 after the second dose. About this clone: The antigen it recognizes is unknown. No base quality values were provided; no much bigger clone lies one nucleotide off.

The starting material was peripheral blood, obtained on day 0 of AZD1222 vaccination. The clonotype was recovered from an adult in good health.

The DNA reads TGCGCCAGCAGTCACCCCGTCTCCGTCGTCTATCAGCCCCAGCATTTT. It translates as CASSHPVSVVYQPQHF. The chain is assembled from TRBV23-1 and TRBJ1-5; the D gene identity is not certain. TRBV23-1 is designated an ORF whose function remains uncertain. Including cysteine and phenylalanine, the CDR3 has 16 amino acids. The kept DNA is CDR3 alone, 48 bases in frame from the first base. V and J are truncated by 3 bases and 5 bases respectively, leaving an intervening sequence of 17 bases.